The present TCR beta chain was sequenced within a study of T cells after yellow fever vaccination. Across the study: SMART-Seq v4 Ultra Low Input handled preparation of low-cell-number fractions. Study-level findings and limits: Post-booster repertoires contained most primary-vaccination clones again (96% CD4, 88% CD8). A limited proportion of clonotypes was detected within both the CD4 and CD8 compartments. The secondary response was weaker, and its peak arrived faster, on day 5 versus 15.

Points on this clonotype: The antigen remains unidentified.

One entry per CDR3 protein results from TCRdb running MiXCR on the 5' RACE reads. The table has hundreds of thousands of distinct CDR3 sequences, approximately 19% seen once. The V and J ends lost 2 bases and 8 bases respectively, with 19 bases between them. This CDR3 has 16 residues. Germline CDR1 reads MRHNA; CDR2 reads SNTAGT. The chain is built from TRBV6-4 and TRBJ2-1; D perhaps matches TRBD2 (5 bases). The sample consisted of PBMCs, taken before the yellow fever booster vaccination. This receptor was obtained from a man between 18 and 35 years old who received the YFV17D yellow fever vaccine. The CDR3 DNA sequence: TGTGCCAGCAGTGACCCTAGTTTTGCGGGCCGAGATGAGCAGTTCTTC. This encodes CASSDPSFAGRDEQFF.